One sample yielded the 14 T cell receptor beta chains listed below, sequenced in a study. From the 5' RACE reads, TCRdb called clonotypes with MiXCR, one entry per CDR3 protein. The sample lists some 40,000 distinct CDR3 sequences, less than 30% occurring once. The specimen sequenced was memory CD4+ T cells sorted from a lymph node. As for subset: memory CD4+ T cells, CD4+CD45RO+CD25-. All receptors come from a female donor with breast cancer.

J is TRBJ2-1 and V is TRBV20-1; 9 bases are shared with TRBD2. This CDR3 comprises 12 residues. V lost 7 bases to trimming and J lost 16 bases; unmatched junction nucleotides: 14. Germline loops: CDR1 DFQATT, CDR2 SNEGSKA (reference sequence). The CDR3 loop is CSGPSGRQGLFF. The CDR3, as DNA: TGCAGTGGTCCCAGCGGGAGGCAGGGACTTTTCTTC.

The V call is TRBV6-6, the J call TRBJ1-1, with a possible D match to TRBD1 (5 bases). Germline V gives CDR1 MNHNY, CDR2 SVGAGI (reference sequence). V was clipped by 10 bases and J by 4 bases, with 16 bases between them. There are 13 residues in the CDR3. CDR3 in amino acids: CATLGLGGTEAFF. CDR3 sequence (DNA): TGTGCCACCCTGGGCCTGGGGGGCACTGAAGCTTTCTTT.

The CDR3 sequence is CASSLGGNPNQPQHF. Written as DNA, the CDR3 is TGTGCCAGCAGCTTAGGGGGGAACCCAAATCAGCCCCAGCATTTT. The V and J genes are TRBV7-9 and TRBJ1-5; tentatively, D is TRBD1 (5 bases). The CDR3 consists of 15 residues. CDR1 and CDR2 from the germline V gene are SEHNR and FQNEAQ (reference sequence). Trimming shortened V by 1 base and J by 4 bases, and 11 bases separated the two germline ends.

The chain links TRBV6-1 to TRBJ2-1; the match to TRBD2 covers 7 bases. CDR3 length equals 13 residues. Looked up from germline, CDR1 is MNHNS and CDR2 is SASEGT. Unmatched junction bases numbered 3, after V lost 6 bases and J lost 4 bases. CDR3: CASSPGLYNEQFF. The CDR3 DNA sequence: TGTGCCAGCAGCCCGGGACTATACAATGAGCAGTTCTTC.

A note on this clonotype: Relative to the germline gene, one junction end is altered; a read error may explain this. The V and J genes are TRBV28 and TRBJ1-2; 9 nucleotides agree with TRBD1. Germline-derived CDR1 and CDR2 are MDHEN and SYDVKM. The CDR3 has 15 residues. The CDR3 spells CASSAAGQGLYGFTF. DNA of the CDR3: TGTGCCAGCAGTGCTGCGGGACAGGGACTCTATGGCTTCACCTTC.

This rearrangement joins TRBV2 to TRBJ1-6; maybe TRBD1 (6 bases). The germline V and J ends were trimmed by 4 bases and 13 bases, with 14 bases remaining between them. CDR3 size: 13 residues. Germline V gene lookup returns CDR1 SNHLY and CDR2 FYNNEI. The CDR3 DNA follows: TGTGCCAGCAGTGGGGGGCAGCTCGACCCCCTCCACTTT. Translation gives CASSGGQLDPLHF.

This clonotype was seen a few times. The chain has TRBV27 and TRBJ2-3, with no clear D. The germline gives CDR1 MNHEY, CDR2 SMNVEV (reference sequence). Trimming removed 4 bases from V and 7 bases from J, with 6 bases in between. The CDR3 has 11 residues. CDR3 amino acids: CASSSGHTQYF. CDR3 DNA: TGTGCCAGCAGTTCCGGCCATACGCAGTATTTT.

This sequence joins TRBV27 and TRBJ2-2, with TRBD2 matching 15 bases. There are 16 residues in the CDR3. In germline, CDR1 is MNHEY, CDR2 SMNVEV (reference sequence). The V segment lost 6 bases and the J segment 5 bases; nucleotides outside the gene matches: 4. CDR3 sequence (DNA): TGTGCCAGCAGCCGGACTAGCGGGGGGGCAACCGGGGAGCTGTTTTTT. This sequence encodes CASSRTSGGATGELFF.

The V call is TRBV20-1, the J call TRBJ1-1; possibly TRBD1 for D (5 bases). Germline V gene sequence: CDR1 DFQATT, CDR2 SNEGSKA (reference sequence). Between the trimmed V and J ends, which lost 6 bases and 0 bases, there was a span of 14 bases. This CDR3 region has 14 residues. The CDR3 DNA follows: TGCAGTGCGTCCCGCGGGGGGATGAACACTGAAGCTTTCTTT. Translation gives CSASRGGMNTEAFF.

This clonotype was detected only once. The V and J genes are TRBV3-1 and TRBJ1-1; D might be TRBD1 (6 bases). The CDR3 has 13 amino acids. Germline lookup yields CDR1 LGHDT and CDR2 YNNKEL (reference sequence). V was shortened by 4 bases and J by 4 bases, with 10 bases between the two germline ends. The CDR3 DNA sequence: TGTGCCAGCAGCCCGACAGGATCCACTGAAGCTTTCTTT. Protein: CASSPTGSTEAFF. The full variable domain, rest sourced from reference TRBV3-1 and TRBJ1-1, is DTAVSQTPKYLVTQMGNDKSIKCEQNLGHDTMYWYKQDSKKFLKIMFSYNNKELIINETVPNRFSPKSPDKAHLNLHINSLELGDSAVYFCASSPTGSTEAFFGQGTRLTVV.

The chain recombines TRBV4-1 with TRBJ2-5; 8 bases line up with TRBD2. This CDR3 is 16 amino acids long. Germline V gene lookup returns CDR1 MGHRA and CDR2 YSYEKL. The V gene end was trimmed by 1 base and the J gene end by 1 base; junction bases not matched to a gene: 5. CDR3 nucleotides: TGCGCCAGCAGCCAAGGGAGTAGCGGGACCCAAGAGACCCAGTACTTC. It specifies CASSQGSSGTQETQYF.

By its share, this clonotype is medium-sized. The chain links TRBV7-2 to TRBJ2-5, with 13 bases aligning to TRBD2. Trimming took 5 bases from V and 8 from J; bases not matched to a gene: 2. Germline V CDR1 and CDR2: SGHTA, FQGNSA. The CDR3 has 13 amino acids. Here the CDR3 reads CASSAGLAGTQYF. The CDR3 bases are TGTGCCAGCAGCGCGGGACTAGCGGGAACCCAGTACTTC.

This clonotype was detected only a few times. The chain combines TRBV5-1 with TRBJ1-2; D unresolved. Trimming cost V 1 base and J 3 bases, with 10 bases left between them. The CDR3 is 14 amino acids. Per germline, CDR1 SGHRS and CDR2 YFSETQ. CDR3 coding DNA: TGCGCCAGCAGCTTGCTGAGGTCAGACTATGGCTACACCTTC. Translated: CASSLLRSDYGYTF.

This clonotype showed up just a few times. The V and J genes are TRBV4-2 and TRBJ1-5, with 8 positions matching TRBD1. V dropped 0 bases and J dropped 5; count of bases not matched to a gene: 6. Germline V CDR1 and CDR2: LGHNA, YNFKEQ. The CDR3 extends over 16 amino acids. The CDR3 loop reads CASSQELRQGHQPQHF. For the CDR3, the DNA is TGTGCCAGCAGCCAAGAATTGAGACAGGGGCATCAGCCCCAGCATTTT.